These 22 T cell receptor beta chains share one sample of origin, sequenced in a study of T cells after yellow fever vaccination. In TCRdb, the 5' RACE reads were re-called with MiXCR into one record per CDR3 protein. Of 450,000 to 550,000 distinct CDR3 sequences in the sample, approximately 21% are singletons; the top ten hold over 11%. This sample comprised PBMCs, obtained 15 days after the yellow fever booster vaccination. The source of these receptors is a man aged 30 to 39 who received the YFV17D yellow fever vaccine.

V gene TRBV6-1 combines with J gene TRBJ2-3, with a weak D call TRBD1 (5 bases). Germline assignment: CDR1 MNHNS and CDR2 SASEGT. V was clipped by 6 bases and J by 4 bases, with 17 bases between them. The CDR3 has 15 residues. CDR3 sequence (DNA): TGTGCCAGCAGAGGGGTTACCACCGGCGCAGATACGCAGTATTTT. Translating gives CASRGVTTGADTQYF.

This clonotype has a handful of counts. The rearrangement joins TRBV20-1 to TRBJ2-3; possible D gene TRBD2, 6 bases. The germline V gene has CDR1 DFQATT and CDR2 SNEGSKA (reference sequence). V gave up 4 bases and J gave up 4 bases, with 18 bases separating them. The CDR3 length is 15 residues. This chain's CDR3 is CSATAAQRVSDTQYF. For the CDR3, the DNA is TGCAGTGCTACTGCGGCCCAGCGGGTCTCAGATACGCAGTATTTT.

This chain links TRBV20-1 with TRBJ2-3; 7 bases map to TRBD2. The CDR3 has 15 residues. Germline assignment: CDR1 DFQATT and CDR2 SNEGSKA (reference sequence). V dropped 0 bases and J dropped 6; count of bases not matched to a gene: 9. DNA for the CDR3: TGCAGTGCTAGAGATTCGGGGGGAGCGGGTGATACGCAGTATTTT. Translated, it gives CSARDSGGAGDTQYF.

This clonotype was recorded a few times. The chain carries TRBV5-1 and TRBJ2-5, with D perhaps TRBD1 (5 bases). Germline V gene sequence: CDR1 SGHRS, CDR2 YFSETQ. Deletions cut 0 bases from V and 4 bases from J, with 10 bases between. CDR3 length: 14 residues. CDR3 nucleotide sequence: TGCGCCAGCAGCTTGGCGACAGCTGGAGAGACCCAGTACTTC. Amino acids: CASSLATAGETQYF.

Only a few counts were recorded for this clonotype. The chain combines TRBV6-1 with TRBJ2-7, with TRBD2 matching over 8 bases. The CDR3 has 15 amino acids. CDR1 and CDR2 (germline): MNHNS, SASEGT. V shed 6 bases, J shed 0 bases, and the junction held 7 bases outside the gene matches. The CDR3: CASRILAESSYEQYF. DNA of the CDR3: TGTGCCAGCAGGATACTAGCGGAGAGCTCCTACGAGCAGTACTTC.

The genes are TRBV24-1 and TRBJ2-5; D may be TRBD1 (7 bases). The V gene lost 0 bases and the J gene lost 5 bases, with 18 bases spanning the gap. Germline V CDR1 and CDR2: KGHDR, SFDVKD. This CDR3 region has 17 residues. The CDR3 nucleotides read TGTGCCACCAGTGATTTGCTCCAGACGACAGGGAGGGAGACCCAGTACTTC. Translating gives CATSDLLQTTGRETQYF.

This clonotype appeared a few times. This CDR3 is CASRDTLRSNEQYF. The CDR3 region has the DNA TGTGCCAGCCGGGACACCTTGAGGTCCAACGAGCAGTACTTC. The chain combines TRBV19 with TRBJ2-7; possible D gene TRBD1, 6 bases. This CDR3 is 14 amino acids long. The V gene lost 9 bases and the J gene lost 5 bases, with 20 bases spanning the gap. CDR1 and CDR2 from the germline V gene are LNHDA and SQIVND (reference sequence). Full variable domain (rest looked up from reference TRBV19 and TRBJ2-7): DGGITQSPKYLFRKEGQNVTLSCEQNLNHDAMYWYRQDPGQGLRLIYYSQIVNDFQKGDIAEGYSVSREKKESFPLTVTSAQKNPTAFYLCASRDTLRSNEQYFGPGTRLTVT.

This clonotype came up once. The chain carries TRBV27 and TRBJ2-5; D is unclear. Germline V gene sequence: CDR1 MNHEY, CDR2 SMNVEV (reference sequence). The V gene lost 4 bases and the J gene lost 0 bases, with 6 bases spanning the gap. The CDR3 totals 13 residues. CDR3 residues: CASSSDNQETQYF. The CDR3 coding sequence is TGTGCCAGCAGTTCGGATAACCAAGAGACCCAGTACTTC.

This clonotype was found a few times. V is TRBV18 and J is TRBJ2-1; D perhaps matches TRBD2 (5 bases). There are 12 residues in the CDR3. Trimming took 10 bases from V and 2 from J, leaving 9 bases between them. Looked up from germline, CDR1 is KGHSH and CDR2 is LQKENI. This CDR3 is CATGETYNEQFF. The CDR3 bases are TGTGCCACCGGGGAAACCTACAATGAGCAGTTCTTC.

This clonotype came up a few times. The chain employs TRBV20-1 and TRBJ2-3; the match to TRBD2 covers 7 bases. V lost 3 bases to trimming and J lost 0 bases; unmatched junction nucleotides: 0. This CDR3 spans 13 amino acids. In germline, CDR1 is DFQATT, CDR2 SNEGSKA (reference sequence). The CDR3 loop reads CSASGRSTDTQYF. The CDR3 DNA reads as TGCAGTGCTAGCGGGAGGAGCACAGATACGCAGTATTTT.

This chain joins TRBV20-1 and TRBJ2-1; 7 bases line up with TRBD2. Germline V lookup: CDR1 DFQATT, CDR2 SNEGSKA (reference sequence). The CDR3 contains 15 residues. The junction had 9 bases not matched to a gene; V was cut back by 0 bases and J by 7 bases. CDR3 residues: CSARDFGLEYNEQFF. The DNA of the CDR3 is TGCAGTGCTAGAGATTTTGGACTAGAATATAATGAGCAGTTCTTC.

This clonotype turned up a few times. The J gene is TRBJ2-7, the V gene TRBV20-1; D possibly corresponds to TRBD1 (5 bases). This CDR3 contains 12 residues. With 0 bases removed from V and 7 bases from J, the gap between germline ends came to 10 bases. CDR1 is DFQATT, CDR2 SNEGSKA, per germline (reference sequence). CDR3 in amino acids: CSARDRVREQYF. CDR3 nucleotide sequence: TGCAGTGCTAGAGACAGGGTTCGGGAGCAGTACTTC.

The V and J genes are TRBV10-3 and TRBJ2-1; a weak D match, TRBD2 (5 bases). The CDR3 covers 18 residues. The V gene lost 1 base and the J gene lost 9 bases, with 25 bases spanning the gap. Germline CDR1 is ENHRY and CDR2 is SYGVKD. This chain's CDR3 is CAISEFPPSGSISSEQFF. CDR3 sequence (DNA): TGTGCCATCAGTGAGTTCCCCCCGAGCGGCTCCATAAGTAGTGAGCAGTTCTTC.

In its sample, this clonotype was seen a few times. The chain uses TRBV6-1 and TRBJ2-7; 7 bases agree with TRBD1. The CDR3 is 15 residues long. V was pared by 7 bases and J by 2 bases, with 11 bases of the junction left unmatched. Germline lookup yields CDR1 MNHNS and CDR2 SASEGT. CDR3 loop: CASNQLGTDAYEQYF. The DNA for the CDR3 is TGTGCCAGCAATCAACTGGGGACAGACGCCTACGAGCAGTACTTC.

This chain joins TRBV9 and TRBJ2-1; 9 nucleotides align to TRBD2. The J segment lost 2 bases and the V segment lost 3 bases, leaving 6 bases of the junction unmatched. The CDR3 contains 16 residues. Germline assignment: CDR1 SGDLS and CDR2 YYNGEE. CDR3 sequence (DNA): TGTGCCAGCAGCGCCCAGACTAGCGGAGCCTACAATGAGCAGTTCTTC. Translating gives CASSAQTSGAYNEQFF.

V gene TRBV6-5 combines with J gene TRBJ2-5; TRBD2 matches at 10 bases. The CDR3 sequence is 16 residues long. The V segment lost 4 bases and the J segment 5 bases; nucleotides outside the gene matches: 10. CDR1 is MNHEY, CDR2 SVGAGI, per germline. In nucleotides, the CDR3 is TGTGCCAGCAGTTCCAGCGGGAGGGTCGGAGTGGAGACCCAGTACTTC. Its translation: CASSSSGRVGVETQYF.

The CDR3 loop is CSAREGGNYEQYF. CDR3 bases: TGCAGTGCTAGAGAGGGTGGGAACTACGAGCAGTACTTC. V gene TRBV20-1 combines with J gene TRBJ2-7; no reliable D call. Per the germline V gene, CDR1 is DFQATT and CDR2 is SNEGSKA (reference sequence). V was clipped by 0 bases and J by 3 bases, with 9 bases between them. The CDR3 consists of 13 residues.

The chain recombines TRBV20-1 with TRBJ1-5; no reliable D call. The CDR3 consists of 13 residues. CDR1 DFQATT and CDR2 SNEGSKA come from the germline V gene (reference sequence). V dropped 0 bases and J dropped 2 bases, with 5 bases sitting between them. The CDR3, as DNA: TGCAGTGCTAGAGATATGGGCAATCAGCCCCAGCATTTT. It translates to CSARDMGNQPQHF.

The genes are TRBV24-1 and TRBJ2-3; TRBD2 matches at 7 bases. The V gene's germline CDR1 is KGHDR and CDR2 SFDVKD. After removal of 2 bases from V and 3 bases from J, the junction contained 7 bases not matched to a gene. The CDR3 is 16 amino acids. The CDR3 loop is CATSDWGGSGTDTQYF. For the CDR3, the DNA is TGTGCCACCAGTGATTGGGGGGGGAGTGGAACAGATACGCAGTATTTT.

This clonotype was seen a few times. The CDR3 DNA follows: TGCAGCGTGGGAAGGGAGATTGCCTACGAGCAGTACTTC. This sequence encodes CSVGREIAYEQYF. The V call is TRBV29-1, the J call TRBJ2-7, with D possibly being TRBD2 (5 bases). Germline V gives CDR1 SQVTM, CDR2 ANQGSEA. Trimming pared 6 bases from V and 2 bases from J, leaving 14 bases between. The CDR3 runs to 13 residues.

This clonotype was counted a few times. The CDR3 DNA sequence: TGTGCCAGCAGCGTAGGAGTAGCGGGAGGACAAGAGACCCAGTACTTC. It is translated as CASSVGVAGGQETQYF. The V and J genes are TRBV9 and TRBJ2-5; TRBD2 matches at 10 bases. Germline V gene sequence: CDR1 SGDLS, CDR2 YYNGEE. This CDR3 is built from 16 residues. J gave up 2 bases and V 0 bases, and 4 bases lay outside the gene matches.

This clonotype was detected only a few times. J is TRBJ2-7 and V is TRBV19; D is unresolved. Between the trimmed V and J ends, which lost 9 bases and 3 bases, there was a span of 9 bases. The CDR3 totals 11 residues. Germline CDR1 and CDR2: LNHDA and SQIVND (reference sequence). The CDR3 sequence is CARREVYEQYF. The CDR3 DNA reads TGTGCCAGGAGAGAGGTCTACGAGCAGTACTTC.